The 18 T cell receptor beta chains reported below all come from one sample, sequenced in a study of T cell repertoires in cytomegalovirus infection. MiXCR, applied by TCRdb to the reads, yields one record per CDR3 protein. The data show about a million distinct CDR3 sequences, around a third seen once. Their cognate antigens are unknown. The sample consisted of cultured CD8+ T cells from PBMCs, taken from culture after CMV antigen stimulation. The receptors were sampled from a human donor in good health (CMV status not recorded). Some clones in this sample may be carry-over from other donors' samples.

The V gene is TRBV6-6, the J gene TRBJ2-5, with 8 bases that match TRBD1. Germline V CDR1 and CDR2: MNHNY, SVGAGI (reference sequence). Trimming took 5 bases from V and 1 from J; bases not matched to a gene: 6. This CDR3 region has 15 residues. DNA for the CDR3: TGTGCCAGCAGTGCCTGGACAGGGTTCCAAGAGACCCAGTACTTC. As protein: CASSAWTGFQETQYF.

In DNA, the CDR3 is TGTGCCAGCAGTCCTTCGACAGGAGCTCAAGAGACCCAGTACTTC. Amino acid sequence: CASSPSTGAQETQYF. The chain links TRBV12-3 or TRBV12-4 to TRBJ2-5; D perhaps matches TRBD1 (6 bases). CDR3 length: 15 residues. Trimming pared 5 bases from V and 2 bases from J, leaving 15 bases between.

V gene TRBV7-9 combines with J gene TRBJ1-2, with D perhaps matching TRBD1 (5 bases). Trimming removed 1 base at V and 6 bases at J, with 15 bases between. The CDR3 has 15 residues. The germline V gene encodes CDR1 SEHNR and CDR2 FQNEAQ (reference sequence). CDR3 nucleotides: TGTGCCAGCAGCTTAGGTGTGGGGCTTAGGGATGGCTACACCTTC. This translates into CASSLGVGLRDGYTF. Full variable domain (remainder filled in from reference TRBV7-9 and TRBJ1-2): DTGVSQNPRHKITKRGQNVTFRCDPISEHNRLYWYRQTLGQGPEFLTYFQNEAQLEKSRLLSDRFSAERPKGSFSTLEIQRTEQGDSAMYLCASSLGVGLRDGYTFGSGTRLTVV.

CDR3 in DNA: TGTGCCAGCACCGGGTCGGGACAGGGGAACACCGGGGAGCTGTTTTTT. This gives the protein CASTGSGQGNTGELFF. The V and J genes are TRBV7-9 and TRBJ2-2; 9 nucleotides line up with TRBD1. The length of the CDR3 is 16 residues. Germline CDR1 reads SEHNR; CDR2 reads FQNEAQ (reference sequence). V shed 7 bases, J shed 1 base, and the junction held 7 bases outside the gene matches.

V gene TRBV7-3 combines with J gene TRBJ1-5; weak D call: TRBD1 (6 bases). The CDR3 covers 14 residues. V was shortened by 5 bases and J by 7 bases, with 15 bases between the two germline ends. Germline lookup yields CDR1 SGHTA and CDR2 FQGTGA. The CDR3 loop is CASSPRGGWQPQHF. The CDR3 coding sequence is TGTGCCAGCAGCCCCCGAGGGGGGTGGCAGCCCCAGCATTTT.

This clonotype was observed at least ten times. The genes are TRBV27 and TRBJ2-3; possibly TRBD2 for D (5 bases). The germline CDR1 and CDR2 sequences are MNHEY and SMNVEV (reference sequence). The germline V and J ends were trimmed by 11 bases and 14 bases, with 20 bases remaining between them. This CDR3 comprises 11 residues. CDR3 loop: CAAQGAAFTYF. CDR3 coding DNA: TGTGCCGCTCAAGGAGCGGCCTTCACGTATTTT.

This clonotype was seen a handful of times. The chain carries TRBV4-1 and TRBJ2-1, with 15 bases aligning to TRBD2. The CDR3 runs 20 residues. Germline values: CDR1 MGHRA, CDR2 YSYEKL. J lost 0 bases, V lost 0 bases, and 6 bases had no gene match. The CDR3 coding sequence is TGCGCCAGCAGCCAAGATGAAGGACTAGCGGGGGGGAGCTCCTACAATGAGCAGTTCTTC. Its translation: CASSQDEGLAGGSSYNEQFF.

Concerning this clonotype: A much more abundant neighbour one base away suggests this may be a read error. The chain combines TRBV7-2 with TRBJ2-2, with D perhaps matching TRBD1 or TRBD2 (5 bases each). Per germline, CDR1 SGHTA and CDR2 FQGNSA. The CDR3 is 16 residues long. DNA of the CDR3: TGTGCCAGCAGCCCAGGGAAAGGGAGTGACACCGGGGAGCAGTTTTTT. This gives the protein CASSPGKGSDTGEQFF.

The gene calls are TRBV27 and TRBJ2-3; 8 nucleotides line up with TRBD2. The V gene's germline CDR1 is MNHEY and CDR2 SMNVEV (reference sequence). Trimming at V came to 0 bases and at J to 9 bases, leaving 2 bases not matched to a gene. The CDR3 is 13 residues long. The CDR3 protein is CASSLSERGTQYF. The CDR3 DNA reads TGTGCCAGCAGTTTATCGGAGCGGGGGACGCAGTATTTT.

The table lists this clonotype with many counts. The chain links TRBV15 to TRBJ2-7, with 7 positions matching TRBD2. The germline CDR1 and CDR2 sequences are LNHNV and YYDKDF (reference sequence). Trimming cost V 4 bases and J 5 bases; bases outside gene matches: 11. The CDR3 is 15 amino acids. For the CDR3, the DNA is TGTGCCACCAGCACGACGGAGCGGGGACTACACGAGCAGTACGTC. Protein sequence: CATSTTERGLHEQYV.

This sequence joins TRBV7-9 and TRBJ1-5; D may be TRBD1 (6 bases). The CDR3 totals 16 residues. The V end lost 1 base, the J end lost 8 bases, and 18 bases lay between the germline ends. CDR1 is SEHNR, CDR2 FQNEAQ, per germline (reference sequence). The CDR3 sequence: CASSLGQQGLMEPQHF. The CDR3 DNA sequence: TGTGCCAGCAGCTTAGGGCAACAGGGCCTGATGGAGCCCCAGCATTTT. Combining the CDR3 with reference TRBV7-9 and TRBJ1-5 gives the whole variable domain DTGVSQNPRHKITKRGQNVTFRCDPISEHNRLYWYRQTLGQGPEFLTYFQNEAQLEKSRLLSDRFSAERPKGSFSTLEIQRTEQGDSAMYLCASSLGQQGLMEPQHFGDGTRLSIL.

About this clonotype: The CDR3 does not close with the conserved phenylalanine or tryptophan, likely indicating a read error. The limits of the CDR3 on the DNA are not certain, so only TCRdb's listed CDR3 is given. The genes are TRBV6-4 and TRBJ1-4; the table gives TRBD1 as D, unverified against the DNA. Germline V gene data show CDR1 as MRHNA and CDR2 as SNTAGT. The CDR3 sequence runs 11 residues, both termini included. The CDR3 sequence is CATGDFIRLGH.

This chain connects TRBV2 to TRBJ2-1, with a possible D match to TRBD1 (6 bases). CDR3 length: 18 residues. Germline lookup yields CDR1 SNHLY and CDR2 FYNNEI. V gave up 9 bases and J gave up 0 bases, with 24 bases separating them. CDR3 in amino acids: CARVQTPRDISSYNEQFF. CDR3 bases: TGTGCCAGAGTCCAAACCCCCCGGGACATAAGCTCCTACAATGAGCAGTTCTTC.

The rearrangement joins TRBV18 to TRBJ1-4; no reliable D call. This CDR3 is built from 15 residues. The V gene's germline CDR1 is KGHSH and CDR2 LQKENI. Trimming stripped 0 bases from V and 6 bases from J, with 11 bases between. CDR3 nucleotide sequence: TGTGCCAGCTCACCACCGCCTCCGGGCGATGAAAAACTGTTTTTT. Its protein is CASSPPPPGDEKLFF.

The chain recombines TRBV6-6 with TRBJ1-6; TRBD1 aligns across 10 bases. V shed 7 bases, J shed 8 bases, and the junction held 8 bases outside the gene matches. CDR1 MNHNY and CDR2 SVGAGI come from the germline V gene (reference sequence). The CDR3 runs 15 residues. The CDR3: CASTKDRGVDSPLHF. In DNA form, the CDR3 reads TGTGCCAGCACCAAGGACAGGGGGGTAGATTCACCCCTCCACTTT.

This clonotype was picked up a small number of times. The V and J genes are TRBV2 and TRBJ1-1, with 7 bases identical to TRBD1. V shed 5 bases, J shed 4 bases, and the junction held 19 bases outside the gene matches. The CDR3 has 18 amino acids. CDR1 is SNHLY and CDR2 is FYNNEI in the germline V gene. This CDR3 is CASSLPGTDGPLGTEAFF. The CDR3 DNA reads TGTGCCAGCAGTCTTCCCGGGACAGACGGGCCCCTGGGCACTGAAGCTTTCTTT.

This clonotype was detected ten times or more. This chain connects TRBV7-2 to TRBJ2-1; 8 bases agree with TRBD2. After removal of 5 bases from V and 0 bases from J, the junction contained 9 bases not matched to a gene. The CDR3 extends over 17 amino acids. The germline V gene encodes CDR1 SGHTA and CDR2 FQGNSA. The CDR3 is CASSGEIAGLSYNEQFF. CDR3 in DNA: TGTGCCAGCAGCGGAGAGATAGCGGGGCTCTCCTACAATGAGCAGTTCTTC.

This clonotype was detected ten times or more. This sequence joins TRBV7-2 and TRBJ2-7, with a possible D match to TRBD2 (6 bases). Germline values: CDR1 SGHTA, CDR2 FQGNSA. V gave up 0 bases and J gave up 2 bases, with 11 bases separating them. The CDR3 spans 15 residues. DNA for the CDR3: TGTGCCAGCAGCTTAGCGCCAGGCGGGGCCTACGAGCAGTACGTC. Its protein product is CASSLAPGGAYEQYV.